This TCR beta chain was sequenced for a study of T-cell reconstitution after alpha-beta-depleted transplantation in children. Molecular barcoding with unique molecular identifiers was used for the TCRbeta library. From the PCR reads, TCRdb called clonotypes with MiXCR, one entry per CDR3 protein. The data show about 610,000 distinct CDR3 sequences, roughly 10% seen once. This clonotype has a count of ten or more. In germline, CDR1 is DFQATT, CDR2 SNEGSKA (reference sequence). The CDR3 sequence is 14 residues long. Trimming cost V 0 bases and J 0 bases, with 6 bases left between them. This receptor was identified in a human donor who donated a stem cell graft to a child with acute myeloid leukemia. This specimen consisted of PBMCs from the stem cell graft donor, obtained from the stem cell graft. The chain couples TRBV20-1 to TRBJ1-5; D unclear. The CDR3 loop reads CSAREVSSNQPQHF. The DNA of the CDR3 is TGCAGTGCTAGAGAGGTTTCTAGCAATCAGCCCCAGCATTTT.